The clone carrying this T cell receptor beta chain was picked up a small number of times. The CDR3 is 18 residues long. The data originate from a study of T-cell memory formation after mild COVID-19. Constant-segment-primed 5'RACE gave TCR alpha and TCR beta cDNA libraries with sample barcodes and UMIs. TCRdb processed the 5' RACE reads anew with MiXCR; each CDR3 protein has one entry. Of about 270,000 distinct CDR3 sequences in the sample, 15% were seen once. The chain has TRBV21-1 and TRBJ2-1; TRBD2, as called in the table, went unchecked against the DNA. TRBV21-1 is a pseudogene. The source is an adult woman who had mild COVID-19 (a few samples of this study predate the infection). Cell type and time point are not known. Sequencing was done on a sample of PBMCs or a T cell subset sorted from them (not recorded which). For the CDR3, the DNA is TGTGCCAGCAGTCCGGGACTAGCGGGAGTAGGGGCATACAATGAGCAGTTCTTC. This translates into CASSPGLAGVGAYNEQFF.